These T cell receptor beta chains were read from a single sample in a study of CD8 T cells in ankylosing spondylitis. Each CDR3 protein is one row after TCRdb ran MiXCR on the 5' RACE reads. The sample contains just under 350,000 distinct CDR3 sequences, roughly 15% of which appear only once. Specimen: blood, either unsorted or a sorted T cell fraction (not recorded which). The source is a male donor with ankylosing spondylitis or in good health (not recorded which). CDR3s include the opening cysteine and the closing phenylalanine or tryptophan. The D gene is left open where the match is weak. Clone size is shown for a subset of rows, as once, few, many or a class of expanded clone.

v_call	clone_size	d_call	j_call	cdr3_aa	cdr3_nt
TRBV12-3/TRBV12-4	NA	NA	TRBJ1-5	CASSHRAVDQPQHF	TGTGCCAGCAGTCACAGGGCCGTCGATCAGCCCCAGCATTTT
TRBV6-1	many	NA	TRBJ2-1	CATSADHPYNEQFF	TGTGCCACCTCTGCAGACCACCCCTACAATGAGCAGTTCTTC
TRBV12-3/TRBV12-4	NA	NA	TRBJ2-7	CASSQTPSQRYF	TGTGCCAGCAGTCAGACTCCTTCGCAGCGGTACTTC
TRBV3-1	NA	TRBD2	TRBJ2-1	CASSQGLAGVIRDEQFF	TGTGCCAGCAGCCAGGGACTAGCGGGAGTCATCCGGGATGAGCAGTTCTTC
TRBV27	few	NA	TRBJ2-7	CASSPTGHPSYEQYF	TGTGCCAGCAGCCCTACGGGACACCCGTCCTACGAGCAGTACTTC
TRBV3-1	few	NA	TRBJ1-5	CASSQELGNQPQHF	TGTGCCAGCAGCCAAGAGTTAGGAAATCAGCCCCAGCATTTT
TRBV15	few	NA	TRBJ2-1	CATSRDKAISSYNEQFF	TGTGCCACCAGCAGAGATAAGGCTATTAGCTCCTACAATGAGCAGTTCTTC
TRBV30	few	TRBD2	TRBJ2-3	CAWSVGGGREF	TGTGCCTGGAGTGTAGGGGGCGGGAGGGAATTT
TRBV7-2	many	TRBD2	TRBJ2-1	CASSDSGRAGNEQFF	TGTGCCAGCAGCGATAGCGGGAGGGCCGGAAATGAGCAGTTCTTC
TRBV12-3/TRBV12-4	many	TRBD2	TRBJ2-3	CASSLAASGRVDTQYF	TGTGCCAGCAGTTTAGCGGCTAGCGGGAGAGTAGATACGCAGTATTTT
TRBV10-3	few	TRBD1	TRBJ2-7	CAISGQGREQYF	TGTGCCATCTCTGGACAGGGGCGGGAGCAGTACTTC
TRBV6-2/TRBV6-3	few	TRBD1	TRBJ2-6	CASRSTGGFTGANVLTF	TGTGCCAGCAGGTCGACAGGGGGCTTTACTGGGGCCAACGTCCTGACTTTC
TRBV12-3/TRBV12-4	many	TRBD1	TRBJ1-1	CASRPQGGSEAFF	TGTGCCAGCAGGCCGCAGGGGGGGTCTGAAGCTTTCTTT
TRBV29-1	NA	NA	TRBJ1-2	CSVENGTAWGGYTF	TGCAGCGTTGAAAACGGAACGGCGTGGGGTGGCTACACCTTC
TRBV11-2	many	TRBD2	TRBJ2-3	CASSLEGGGSSTDTQYF	TGTGCCAGCAGCTTAGAGGGGGGGGGATCTAGCACAGATACGCAGTATTTT
TRBV28	many	NA	TRBJ2-1	CASRSYNEQFF	TGTGCCAGCCGGTCCTACAATGAGCAGTTCTTC
TRBV5-1	few	TRBD2	TRBJ2-2	CASSLGLADYTGELFF	TGCGCCAGCAGCTTGGGACTAGCGGACTACACCGGGGAGCTGTTTTTT
TRBV12-3/TRBV12-4	NA	TRBD1	TRBJ2-1	CASSLGWTGGLNEQFF	TGTGCCAGCAGTTTAGGATGGACAGGGGGCCTGAATGAGCAGTTCTTC
TRBV6-5	few	NA	TRBJ2-6	CASSYSKQNSGANVLTF	TGTGCCAGCAGTTACTCTAAACAGAACTCTGGGGCCAACGTCCTGACTTTC
TRBV11-2	few	TRBD2	TRBJ2-3	CASTPGASGRADTQYF	TGTGCCAGCACCCCCGGGGCTAGCGGGAGGGCAGATACGCAGTATTTT
TRBV2	few	TRBD1	TRBJ1-5	CASRRGPGQPQHF	TGTGCCAGCAGGAGGGGGCCGGGGCAGCCCCAGCATTTT
TRBV18	NA	NA	TRBJ1-3	CASSPGAENTIYF	TGTGCCAGCTCACCAGGGGCCGAAAACACCATATATTTT
TRBV5-1	NA	TRBD1	TRBJ1-1	CASSLVTGGFMNTEAFF	TGCGCCAGCAGCCTGGTGACAGGGGGATTTATGAACACTGAAGCTTTCTTT
TRBV6-5	NA	NA	TRBJ1-2	CASSYSGRTNYGYTF	TGTGCCAGCAGTTACTCGGGCAGGACCAACTATGGCTACACCTTC
TRBV5-1	NA	NA	TRBJ2-5	CASSHRGVGETQYF	TGCGCCAGCAGCCACCGGGGAGTCGGTGAGACCCAGTACTTC
TRBV4-1	few	TRBD1	TRBJ1-6	CASSRTGDQSPLHF	TGCGCCAGCAGCCGGACAGGGGATCAATCACCCCTCCACTTT
TRBV9	few	NA	TRBJ2-3	CASSVGLQGGTQYF	TGTGCCAGCAGCGTGGGACTCCAGGGAGGTACGCAGTATTTT
TRBV3-1	NA	TRBD1	TRBJ1-4	CASSWRGQGSFEKLFF	TGTGCCAGCAGCTGGCGAGGACAGGGAAGTTTTGAAAAACTGTTTTTT